This passage covers 2 T cell receptor beta chains from one sample sequenced in a study of blood T cell repertoires in COVID-19. Profiling relied on immunoSEQ multiplex PCR, and the TCRdb table lists in-frame clones only, not all of them. The sample yields roughly 37,000 clones, around 80% seen once. Sequencing was done on a sample of peripheral blood. These receptor sequences come from a man in his 60s with active COVID-19.

J is TRBJ2-1 and V is TRBV10-3; TRBD2 matches at 8 bases. Looked up from germline, CDR1 is ENHRY and CDR2 is SYGVKD. V trimming: 2 bases; J trimming: 3 bases; junction bases outside the gene matches: 15. The CDR3 loop spans 19 amino acids. The CDR3 is CAISETAQRGILLYNEQFF. The CDR3 nucleotides read TGTGCCATCAGTGAGACAGCCCAGCGGGGGATCTTACTCTACAATGAGCAGTTCTTC.

The CDR3 nucleotides are TGTGCCAGCAGCTTAATCCAGGGGAGAGGTGAAAAACTGTTTTTT. It is translated as CASSLIQGRGEKLFF. This chain joins TRBV7-9 and TRBJ1-4; D perhaps matches TRBD1 (6 bases). Germline CDR1 and CDR2: SEHNR and FQNEAQ (reference sequence). Trimming pared 2 bases from V and 7 bases from J, leaving 14 bases between. This CDR3 spans 15 amino acids.